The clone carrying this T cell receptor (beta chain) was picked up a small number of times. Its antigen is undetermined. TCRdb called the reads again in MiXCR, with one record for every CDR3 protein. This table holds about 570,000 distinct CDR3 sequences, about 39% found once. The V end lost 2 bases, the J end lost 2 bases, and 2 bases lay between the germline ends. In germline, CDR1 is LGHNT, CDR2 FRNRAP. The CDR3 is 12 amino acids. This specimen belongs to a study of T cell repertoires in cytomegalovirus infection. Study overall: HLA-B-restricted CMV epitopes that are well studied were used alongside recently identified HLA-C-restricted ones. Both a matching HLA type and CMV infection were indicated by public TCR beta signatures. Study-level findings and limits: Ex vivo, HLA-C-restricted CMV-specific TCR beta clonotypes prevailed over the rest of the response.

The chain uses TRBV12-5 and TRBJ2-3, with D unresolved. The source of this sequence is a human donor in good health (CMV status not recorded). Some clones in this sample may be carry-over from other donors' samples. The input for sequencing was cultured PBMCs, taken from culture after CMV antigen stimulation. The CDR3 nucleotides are TGTGCTAGTGGTTTGCCCACAGATACGCAGTATTTT. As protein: CASGLPTDTQYF.